This TCR beta chain was identified in a study of T cell repertoires in cytomegalovirus infection. This CDR3 spans 13 amino acids. V lost 8 bases, J lost 8 bases, and 9 bases stayed unmatched. CDR1 MNHNS and CDR2 SASEGT come from the germline V gene. TCRdb called the reads again in MiXCR, with one record for every CDR3 protein. The sample contains hundreds of thousands of distinct CDR3 sequences, almost 30% of which appear only once. Comments on this clonotype: Its antigen is not identified.

This chain joins TRBV6-1 and TRBJ2-3; 8 bases match TRBD2. This clonotype originated in a human donor in good health (CMV status not recorded). Some clones in this sample may be carry-over from other donors' samples. The specimen comprised cultured PBMCs, sampled from culture after CMV antigen stimulation. The CDR3 DNA follows: TGTGCCAGCGGCGGGACTAGGGTCGGTACGCAGTATTTT. Translated: CASGGTRVGTQYF.